This TCR beta chain derives from a study of cytomegalovirus exposure and HLA in healthy donors. This clone was seen a single time. Primers: 60 Vbeta forward and 13 Jbeta reverse. The method was immunoSEQ multiplex PCR; TCRdb's version includes in-frame clones alone and lacks a portion of them. The sample shows 200,000 or so clones, approximately 78% of them seen only once. This sequence was found in a woman between 40 and 55 years old in good health and CMV-seronegative. The specimen was PBMCs.

Written as DNA, the CDR3 is TGTGCCAGTCCGCAAATAGGCGGGACAGGGGGCGTTTCCAAGCAGTACTTC. Residues: CASPQIGGTGGVSKQYF. The genes are TRBV9 and TRBJ2-7; 12 bases line up with TRBD1. Germline assignment: CDR1 SGDLS and CDR2 YYNGEE. The V and J ends lost 8 bases and 8 bases, in that order; junction bases with no gene match: 20. The CDR3 is 17 amino acids. Filled out from reference TRBV9 and TRBJ2-7, the complete variable domain reads DSGVTQTPKHLITATGQRVTLRCSPRSGDLSVYWYQQSLDQGLQFLIQYYNGEERAKGNILERFSAQQFPDLHSELNLSSLELGDSALYFCASPQIGGTGGVSKQYFGPGTRLTVT.